One and the same sample provided the 4 T cell receptor beta chains below, sequenced in a study of T cell responses to AZD1222 COVID-19 vaccine. Using immunoSEQ multiplex PCR, the repertoire was profiled, and TCRdb retains in-frame clones only, with some absent. The sample yields just under 80,000 clones, roughly nine tenths seen once. The sample was peripheral blood, taken 28 days after the second AZD1222 dose. Receptors originate from an adult who received the AZD1222 COVID-19 vaccine.

V is TRBV6-5 and J is TRBJ2-5; the D gene is possibly TRBD1 (5 bases). Trimming pared 0 bases from V and 9 bases from J, leaving 14 bases between. Per the germline V gene, CDR1 is MNHEY and CDR2 is SVGAGI. This CDR3 has 14 amino acids. The chain's CDR3 is CASSYSRSVGAQYF. In nucleotides, the CDR3 is TGTGCCAGCAGTTACTCGCGGTCCGTAGGGGCCCAGTACTTC.

The rearrangement links TRBV11-2 to TRBJ1-2, with no clear D. Looked up from germline, CDR1 is SGHAT and CDR2 is FQNNGV. The CDR3 totals 14 residues. The ends were cut back, 2 bases at V and 1 base at J, with 8 bases in the middle. CDR3 in amino acids: CASSLRSLNYGYTF. CDR3 DNA sequence: TGTGCCAGCAGCTTAAGGTCACTTAACTATGGCTACACCTTC.

The DNA of the CDR3 is TGTGCCAGCAGCTCCTTCCATCGACTAGCGGGAGAGGGGAATGAGCAGTTCTTC. It encodes CASSSFHRLAGEGNEQFF. The chain has TRBV11-3 and TRBJ2-1; TRBD2 matches at 12 bases. CDR1 is SGHNT, CDR2 YENEEA, per germline. The CDR3 runs to 18 residues. The J segment lost 7 bases and the V segment lost 4 bases, leaving 14 bases of the junction unmatched.

This rearrangement joins TRBV2 to TRBJ2-7; D remains unclear. CDR3 size: 14 residues. CDR1 and CDR2 (germline): SNHLY, FYNNEI. The V and J ends lost 4 bases and 2 bases respectively, with 12 bases between them. The CDR3, as DNA: TGTGCCAGCAGTGGGTTTAGTAAACCCTACGAGCAGTACTTC. Its protein product is CASSGFSKPYEQYF.